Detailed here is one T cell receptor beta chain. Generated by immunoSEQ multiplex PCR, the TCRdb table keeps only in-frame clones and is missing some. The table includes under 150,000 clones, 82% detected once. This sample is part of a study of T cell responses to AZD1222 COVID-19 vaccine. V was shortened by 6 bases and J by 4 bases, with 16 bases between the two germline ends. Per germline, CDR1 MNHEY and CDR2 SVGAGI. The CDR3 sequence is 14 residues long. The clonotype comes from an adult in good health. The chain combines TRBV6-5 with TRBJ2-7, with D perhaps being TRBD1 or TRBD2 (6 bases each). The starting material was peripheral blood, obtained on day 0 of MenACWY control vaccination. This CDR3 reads CASRYREEGYEQYF. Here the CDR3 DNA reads TGTGCCAGCAGATACAGGGAGGAAGGATACGAGCAGTACTTC.